This T cell receptor beta chain derives from a study of response to subunit inactivated influenza vaccine. Study conclusions and caveats: Authors suggested each seasonal flu vaccination may recruit only limited numbers of new T cells.

Note on this clonotype: Its cognate antigen is unknown.

TCRdb redid the calling of the RT-PCR reads with MiXCR, one entry per CDR3 protein. Counted here are fewer than 600,000 distinct CDR3 sequences, about 7.2% occurring once; the ten biggest clones make up around 14%. Trimming removed 2 bases at V and 3 bases at J, with 13 bases between. The germline gives CDR1 GTSNPN, CDR2 SVGIG (reference sequence). The CDR3 sequence is 15 residues long. J is TRBJ2-2 and V is TRBV30; D possibly uses TRBD1 or TRBD2 (6 bases each). The source of this sequence is a man aged 50-75 years who received an inactivated influenza vaccine. The sample consisted of PBMCs from blood, taken 23 months after vaccination. The CDR3 DNA is TGTGCCTGGAGTCATCGAAGGGGGGACACCGGGGAGCTGTTTTTT. It is translated as CAWSHRRGDTGELFF.